This TCR beta chain was captured in a study of post-analysis software for immune sequencing data. At the level of the study: Multiple sclerosis in the patients followed relapsing-remitting, secondary progressive and progressive-relapsing courses. Study conclusions and caveats: Strong same-batch co-clustering of samples appeared with F measure clustering. The normalized Chao1 diversity of multiple sclerosis patients was significantly lower than that of controls. In patients, TRBV5-6, TRBV5-1 and TRBV20-1 belonged to roughly 5 TRBV segments found more frequently than in controls.

Each TCR beta cDNA library carried unique molecular identifiers. It was from roughly 1 to 10 million T cells that roughly 0.5 million cDNA molecules came. Via MiXCR, TCRdb re-called the PCR reads, giving one row per CDR3 protein. The table records 820,000 or so distinct CDR3 sequences, 53% of them present only once. As regards this clonotype: Its antigen is undetermined.

Germline loops: CDR1 SGHTA, CDR2 FQGNSA. CDR3 length equals 14 residues. The V and J ends lost 1 base and 0 bases respectively, with 7 bases between them. The chain recombines TRBV7-2 with TRBJ2-7; D ambiguous. The clonotype originates from a girl between 5 and 17 years old with multiple sclerosis. The sample was blood. The CDR3 nucleotides read TGTGCCAGCAGCTTAGAGCCCTTCTCCTACGAGCAGTACTTC. Its translation: CASSLEPFSYEQYF.